This entry features one TCR beta chain sequence. The data belong to a study of technical replicates of blood from several donors. CDR3 length: 11 amino acids. Germline CDR1 GTSNPN, CDR2 SVGIG (reference sequence). The V end was cut by 4 bases, the J end by 8 bases, with 12 bases between. Only in-frame clones appear in the TCRdb table, and some are missing; sequencing was by immunoSEQ multiplex PCR. Of roughly 40,000 clones in the sample, 96% were seen once. This sequence was found in a human donor in good health. The rearrangement uses TRBV30 and TRBJ2-7; D remains ambiguous. What was sequenced was T cells isolated from PBMCs. CDR3 DNA: TGTGCCTGGAAGGTCGCCAGGAAGCAGTACTTC. Its protein is CAWKVARKQYF.